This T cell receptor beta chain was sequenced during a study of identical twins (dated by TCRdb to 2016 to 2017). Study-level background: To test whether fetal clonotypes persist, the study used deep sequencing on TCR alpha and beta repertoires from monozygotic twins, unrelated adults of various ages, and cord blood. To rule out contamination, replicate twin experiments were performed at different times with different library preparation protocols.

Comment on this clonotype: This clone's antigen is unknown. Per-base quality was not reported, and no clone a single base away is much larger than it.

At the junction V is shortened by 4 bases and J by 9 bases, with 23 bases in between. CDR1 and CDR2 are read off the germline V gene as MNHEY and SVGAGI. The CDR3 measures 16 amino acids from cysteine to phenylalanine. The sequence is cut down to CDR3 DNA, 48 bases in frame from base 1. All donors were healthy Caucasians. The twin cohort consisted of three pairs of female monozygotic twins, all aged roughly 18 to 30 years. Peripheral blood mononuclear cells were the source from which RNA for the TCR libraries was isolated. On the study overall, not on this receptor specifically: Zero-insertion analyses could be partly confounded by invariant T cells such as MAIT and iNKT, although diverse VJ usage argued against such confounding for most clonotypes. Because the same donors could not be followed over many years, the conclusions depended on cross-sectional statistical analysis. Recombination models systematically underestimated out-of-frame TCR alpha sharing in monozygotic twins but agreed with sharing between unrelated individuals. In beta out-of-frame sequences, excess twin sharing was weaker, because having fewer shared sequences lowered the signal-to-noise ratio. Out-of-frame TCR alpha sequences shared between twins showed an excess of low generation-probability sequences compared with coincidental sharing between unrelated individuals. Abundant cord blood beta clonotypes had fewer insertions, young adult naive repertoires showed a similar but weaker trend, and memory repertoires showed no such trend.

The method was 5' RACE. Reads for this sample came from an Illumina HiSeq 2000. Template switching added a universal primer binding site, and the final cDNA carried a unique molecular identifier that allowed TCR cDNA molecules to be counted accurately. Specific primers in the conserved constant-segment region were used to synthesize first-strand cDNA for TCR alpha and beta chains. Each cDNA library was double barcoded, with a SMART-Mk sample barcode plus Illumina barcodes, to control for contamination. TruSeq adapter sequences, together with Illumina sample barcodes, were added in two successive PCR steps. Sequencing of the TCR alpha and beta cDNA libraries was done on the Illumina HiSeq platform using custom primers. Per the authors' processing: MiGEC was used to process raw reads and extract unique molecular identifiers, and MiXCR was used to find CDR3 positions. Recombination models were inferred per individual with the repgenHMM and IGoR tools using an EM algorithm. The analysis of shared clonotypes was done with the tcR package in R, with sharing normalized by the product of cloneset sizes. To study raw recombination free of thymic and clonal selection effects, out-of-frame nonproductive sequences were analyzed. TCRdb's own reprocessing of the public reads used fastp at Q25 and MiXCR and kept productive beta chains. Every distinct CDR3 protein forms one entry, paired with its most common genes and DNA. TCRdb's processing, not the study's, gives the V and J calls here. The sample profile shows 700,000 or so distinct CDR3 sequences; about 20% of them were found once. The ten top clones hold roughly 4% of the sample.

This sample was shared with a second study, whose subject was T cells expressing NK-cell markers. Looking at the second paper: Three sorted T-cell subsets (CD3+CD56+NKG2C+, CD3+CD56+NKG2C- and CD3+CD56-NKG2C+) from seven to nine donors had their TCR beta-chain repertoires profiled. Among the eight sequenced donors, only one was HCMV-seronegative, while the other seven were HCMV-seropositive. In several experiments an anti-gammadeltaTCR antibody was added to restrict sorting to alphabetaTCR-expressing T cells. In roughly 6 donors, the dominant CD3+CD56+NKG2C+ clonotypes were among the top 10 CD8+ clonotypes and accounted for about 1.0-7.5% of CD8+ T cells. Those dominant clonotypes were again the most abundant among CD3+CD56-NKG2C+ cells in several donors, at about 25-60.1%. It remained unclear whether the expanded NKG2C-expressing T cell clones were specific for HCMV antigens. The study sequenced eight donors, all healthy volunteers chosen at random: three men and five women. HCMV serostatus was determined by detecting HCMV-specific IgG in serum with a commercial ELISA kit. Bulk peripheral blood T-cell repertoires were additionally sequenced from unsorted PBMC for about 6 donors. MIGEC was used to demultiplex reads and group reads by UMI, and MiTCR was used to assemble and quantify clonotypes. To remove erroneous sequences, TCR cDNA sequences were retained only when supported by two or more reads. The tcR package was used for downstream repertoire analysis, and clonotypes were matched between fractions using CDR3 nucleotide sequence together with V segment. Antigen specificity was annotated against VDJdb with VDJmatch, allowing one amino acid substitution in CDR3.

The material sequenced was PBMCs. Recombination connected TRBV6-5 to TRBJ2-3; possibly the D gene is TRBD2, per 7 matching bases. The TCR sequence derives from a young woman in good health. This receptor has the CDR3 CASSSSYGGGLRTQYF. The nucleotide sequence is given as TGTGCCAGCAGTTCATCGTATGGGGGGGGGCTTCGAACGCAGTATTTT.